The next 10 T cell receptor beta chains were all read from a single sample in a study of cytomegalovirus exposure and HLA in healthy donors. The PCR was carried out with 60 Vbeta primers and 13 Jbeta primers. Some clones are missing from TCRdb's copy, which holds only in-frame ones; the method was immunoSEQ multiplex PCR. The sample holds approximately 190,000 clones, approximately 84% seen once. Sequenced sample: PBMCs. Every receptor here comes from a woman in her 50s in good health and CMV-seropositive.

The chain links TRBV19 to TRBJ2-5; 9 bases align to TRBD2. The germline V gene encodes CDR1 LNHDA and CDR2 SQIVND (reference sequence). The trim removed 7 bases at V and 3 bases at J, leaving 9 bases unmatched. The length of the CDR3 is 15 residues. This chain's CDR3 is CASNGSGGNKETQYF. Written as DNA, the CDR3 is TGTGCCAGTAACGGCAGCGGGGGGAACAAAGAGACCCAGTACTTC.

The genes are TRBV30 and TRBJ1-1, with TRBD1 matching 9 bases. The CDR3 sequence is 17 residues long. With V trimmed by 0 bases and J by 2 bases, 10 bases remained unmatched. Germline assignment: CDR1 GTSNPN and CDR2 SVGIG (reference sequence). CDR3 bases: TGTGCCTGGAGTGTGGGGACAGGGCGCGGTGGTAACACTGAAGCTTTCTTT. Its protein product is CAWSVGTGRGGNTEAFF.

As to this clone: At the DNA level, this CDR3 is encoded by other sequences in the same sample as well. The V and J genes are TRBV11-3 and TRBJ2-3; 12 positions match TRBD2. Per germline, CDR1 SGHNT and CDR2 YENEEA. CDR3 length: 16 amino acids. Losses at the gene ends were 1 base for V and 3 bases for J; bases not matched to a gene: 2. CDR3: CASSLGLAGATDTQYF. The CDR3 DNA reads TGTGCCAGCAGCTTAGGACTAGCGGGGGCAACAGATACGCAGTATTTT.

The chain carries TRBV12-5 and TRBJ2-2; D is possibly TRBD2 (5 bases). Trimming left V 0 bases short and J 6 bases short, with 14 bases between. The germline CDR1 and CDR2 sequences are LGHNT and FRNRAP. CDR3 size: 16 residues. CDR3 sequence reads: CASGLVLGRGPGELFF. The CDR3 DNA sequence: TGTGCTAGTGGTTTGGTACTAGGAAGAGGTCCCGGGGAGCTGTTTTTT. Based on the CDR3 plus reference TRBV12-5 and TRBJ2-2, the full variable domain is DARVTQTPRHKVTEMGQEVTMRCQPILGHNTVFWYRQTMMQGLELLAYFRNRAPLDDSGMPKDRFSAEMPDATLATLKIQPSEPRDSAVYFCASGLVLGRGPGELFFGEGSRLTVL.

The chain couples TRBV18 to TRBJ1-2; TRBD1 matches 9 bases. The CDR3 runs 17 residues. Germline CDR1 is KGHSH and CDR2 is LQKENI. After removal of 0 bases from V and 8 bases from J, the junction contained 13 bases not matched to a gene. In DNA, the CDR3 is TGTGCCAGCTCACCACCAAATGGCGGACAGGGGAGTTCCGGCTACACCTTC. It specifies CASSPPNGGQGSSGYTF.

This clone was seen a few times. The gene calls are TRBV7-2 and TRBJ2-7; the match to TRBD1 covers 8 bases. V trimming: 1 base; J trimming: 4 bases; junction bases outside the gene matches: 3. CDR3 length: 14 amino acids. Looked up from germline, CDR1 is SGHTA and CDR2 is FQGNSA. The CDR3 DNA is TGTGCCAGCAGCTTAGGGACAGGGTCGTACGAGCAGTACTTC. Translated, it gives CASSLGTGSYEQYF.

The chain couples TRBV29-1 to TRBJ2-1, with D possibly matching TRBD2 (5 bases). The CDR3 loop spans 13 amino acids. The germline CDR1 and CDR2 sequences are SQVTM and ANQGSEA. The V end lost 5 bases, the J end lost 0 bases, and 8 bases lay between the germline ends. The CDR3 spells CSVKGSSYNEQFF. In DNA, the CDR3 is TGCAGCGTTAAAGGGAGCTCCTACAATGAGCAGTTCTTC.

For this clone: Relative to the germline gene, one junction end is altered; a read error may explain this. This rearrangement joins TRBV7-9 to TRBJ1-6; 8 bases agree with TRBD1. The CDR3 length is 17 residues. Germline V CDR1 and CDR2: SEHNR, FQNEAQ (reference sequence). CDR3 sequence: CSSSSRTGSSYNSPLHF. CDR3 DNA sequence: TGTTCCAGCAGCTCCAGGACAGGGAGCTCCTATAATTCACCCCTCCACTTT.

This clone is a singleton in its sample. V is TRBV18 and J is TRBJ1-1; 7 positions agree with TRBD1. From germline, CDR1 is KGHSH and CDR2 LQKENI. CDR3 size: 14 residues. Trimming at V came to 6 bases and at J to 3 bases, leaving 7 bases not matched to a gene. CDR3 nucleotide sequence: TGTGCCAGCTCGCTGACAGGGTGGGACACTGAAGCTTTCTTT. Residues: CASSLTGWDTEAFF.

The CDR3 here is CASSPSAATDTQYF. CDR3 nucleotide sequence: TGTGCCAGCAGCCCCAGCGCAGCCACAGATACGCAGTATTTT. The J gene is TRBJ2-3, the V gene TRBV13; D not resolved. The V gene lost 5 bases and the J gene lost 2 bases, with 11 bases spanning the gap. The CDR3 is 14 residues long. Per germline, CDR1 PRHDT and CDR2 FYEKMQ (reference sequence).